The rows below give T cell receptor beta chains drawn from one sample of a study of blood T cell repertoires in COVID-19. Sequencing used immunoSEQ multiplex PCR; TCRdb keeps in-frame clones, though not all of them. The sample shows roughly 100,000 clones, approximately 91% of them seen only once. The sequenced sample consisted of peripheral blood. All receptors come from a man between 18 and 29 years old with acute or convalescent COVID-19. Each CDR3 is given with its conserved first and last residue. A D gene is named only where the DNA matches it firmly. The size field is filled for only some rows; it gives once, few, many or a size class.

size: .; V: TRBV5-4; J: TRBJ2-2; D: TRBD1; CDR3: CASSLPHGQGNTGELFF; DNA: TGTGCCAGCAGCTTGCCCCATGGACAGGGGAACACCGGGGAGCTGTTTTTT
size: .; V: TRBV12-1; J: TRBJ1-1; D: .; CDR3: CASSFPGQGARDTEAFF; DNA: TGTGCCAGCAGCTTTCCCGGACAGGGGGCGAGGGACACTGAAGCTTTCTTT
size: .; V: TRBV5-8; J: TRBJ2-5; D: TRBD1; CDR3: CASSPTGGLETQYF; DNA: TGTGCCAGCAGCCCGACAGGGGGCCTAGAGACCCAGTACTTC
size: .; V: TRBV5-1; J: TRBJ2-7; D: .; CDR3: CASSSRTGNSYEQYF; DNA: TGCGCCAGCAGCTCGCGGACGGGGAACTCCTACGAGCAGTACTTC
size: .; V: TRBV5-1; J: TRBJ1-4; D: .; CDR3: CASSLDRAATNEKLFF; DNA: TGCGCCAGCAGCTTGGACAGGGCCGCAACTAATGAAAAACTGTTTTTT
size: .; V: TRBV7-9; J: TRBJ2-5; D: .; CDR3: CASSLAASQETQYF; DNA: TGTGCCAGCAGCTTAGCGGCCAGCCAAGAGACCCAGTACTTC
size: .; V: TRBV29-1; J: TRBJ2-1; D: TRBD2; CDR3: CSASSGSLYNEQFF; DNA: TGCAGCGCCTCTAGCGGGAGTTTGTACAATGAGCAGTTCTTC
size: .; V: TRBV11-2; J: TRBJ2-7; D: .; CDR3: CASSLVGRGYEQYF; DNA: TGTGCCAGCAGCTTAGTCGGCAGAGGCTACGAGCAGTACTTC
size: few; V: TRBV15; J: TRBJ2-7; D: TRBD2; CDR3: CATSSHSPGGYEQYF; DNA: TGTGCCACCAGCAGCCACTCACCGGGGGGCTACGAGCAGTACTTC
size: .; V: TRBV27; J: TRBJ2-7; D: TRBD1; CDR3: CASSLGQGASVYEQYF; DNA: TGTGCCAGCAGTTTAGGGCAGGGGGCTTCGGTTTACGAGCAGTACTTC
size: once; V: TRBV18; J: TRBJ1-4; D: .; CDR3: CASSAESTDEKLFF; DNA: TGTGCCAGCTCAGCGGAGTCTACGGATGAAAAACTGTTTTTT
size: .; V: TRBV27; J: TRBJ1-1; D: TRBD1; CDR3: CASRGTANTEAFF; DNA: TGTGCCAGCAGAGGGACAGCCAACACTGAAGCTTTCTTT
size: .; V: TRBV5-1; J: TRBJ2-2; D: TRBD2; CDR3: CASSSPGLNTGELFF; DNA: TGCGCCAGCAGCTCACCGGGACTAAACACCGGGGAGCTGTTTTTT
size: .; V: TRBV6-5; J: TRBJ2-7; D: .; CDR3: CASTQGVPYEQYF; DNA: TGTGCCAGCACGCAGGGCGTCCCCTACGAGCAGTACTTC
size: few; V: TRBV18; J: TRBJ2-2; D: .; CDR3: CASSPVRGGELFF; DNA: TGTGCCAGCTCACCGGTTCGAGGCGGGGAGCTGTTTTTT
size: .; V: TRBV7-9; J: TRBJ2-1; D: .; CDR3: CASSPRRVPKYDNEQFF; DNA: TGTGCCAGCAGCCCTCGCCGGGTTCCCAAGTATGACAATGAGCAGTTCTTC
size: .; V: TRBV19; J: TRBJ2-7; D: .; CDR3: CASSSGGSSYEQYF; DNA: TGTGCCAGTAGTAGCGGGGGCAGCTCCTACGAGCAGTACTTC
size: .; V: TRBV2; J: TRBJ2-2; D: TRBD2; CDR3: CATQSRGTSGLLGNTGELFF; DNA: TGTGCCACCCAAAGCCGAGGGACTAGCGGGCTATTGGGGAACACCGGGGAGCTGTTTTTT
size: .; V: TRBV6-5; J: TRBJ1-4; D: .; CDR3: CASSPEATNEKLFF; DNA: TGTGCCAGCAGTCCAGAAGCAACTAATGAAAAACTGTTTTTT
size: .; V: TRBV5-5; J: TRBJ2-5; D: TRBD1; CDR3: CASSTGGSTRGETQYF; DNA: TGTGCCAGCAGCACAGGGGGGAGTACCCGGGGAGAGACCCAGTACTTC
size: .; V: TRBV5-1; J: TRBJ2-7; D: .; CDR3: CASSLGGVQYEQYF; DNA: TGCGCCAGCAGCTTAGGGGGTGTTCAATACGAGCAGTACTTC
size: .; V: TRBV5-1; J: TRBJ2-7; D: .; CDR3: CASSPSSWASYEQYF; DNA: TGCGCCAGCAGCCCATCATCTTGGGCCTCCTACGAGCAGTACTTC
size: .; V: TRBV13; J: TRBJ1-1; D: TRBD1; CDR3: CASSPGRGQGYTEAFF; DNA: TGTGCCAGCAGCCCAGGGCGAGGACAGGGATACACTGAAGCTTTCTTT
size: .; V: TRBV30; J: TRBJ1-4; D: .; CDR3: CASKGAGNEKLFF; DNA: TGTGCCTCCAAAGGGGCAGGGAATGAAAAACTGTTTTTT
size: .; V: TRBV30; J: TRBJ1-4; D: .; CDR3: CAWSVQPATNEKLFF; DNA: TGTGCCTGGAGTGTACAGCCCGCAACTAATGAAAAACTGTTTTTT
size: few; V: TRBV5-6; J: TRBJ1-3; D: .; CDR3: CASSLVRGSTGNTIYF; DNA: TGTGCCAGCAGCTTAGTTCGGGGATCCACTGGAAACACCATATATTTT